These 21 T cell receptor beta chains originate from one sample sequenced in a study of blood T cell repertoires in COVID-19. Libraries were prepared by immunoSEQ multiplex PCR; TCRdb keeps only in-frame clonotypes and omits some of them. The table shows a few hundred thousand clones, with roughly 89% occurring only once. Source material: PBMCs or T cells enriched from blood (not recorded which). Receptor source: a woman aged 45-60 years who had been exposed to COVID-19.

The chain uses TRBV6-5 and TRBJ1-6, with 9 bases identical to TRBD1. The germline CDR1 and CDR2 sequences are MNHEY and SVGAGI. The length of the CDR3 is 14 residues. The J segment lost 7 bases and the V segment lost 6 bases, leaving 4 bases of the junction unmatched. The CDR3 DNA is TGTGCCAGCAGCGGACAGGGGTACAATTCACCCCTCCACTTT. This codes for CASSGQGYNSPLHF.

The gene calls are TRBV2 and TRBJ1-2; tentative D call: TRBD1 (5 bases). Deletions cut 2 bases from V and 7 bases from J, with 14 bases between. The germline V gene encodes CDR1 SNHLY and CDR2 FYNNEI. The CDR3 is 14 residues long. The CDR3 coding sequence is TGTGCCAGCAGTGAAACCGCGGCCGGGGGTGGCTACACCTTC. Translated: CASSETAAGGGYTF.

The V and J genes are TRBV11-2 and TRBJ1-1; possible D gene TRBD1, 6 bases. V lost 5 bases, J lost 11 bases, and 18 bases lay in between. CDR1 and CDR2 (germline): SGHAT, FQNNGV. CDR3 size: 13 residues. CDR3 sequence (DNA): TGTGCCAGCAGCCGCGGACCCCCGGGGGGCGCTTTCTTT. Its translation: CASSRGPPGGAFF.

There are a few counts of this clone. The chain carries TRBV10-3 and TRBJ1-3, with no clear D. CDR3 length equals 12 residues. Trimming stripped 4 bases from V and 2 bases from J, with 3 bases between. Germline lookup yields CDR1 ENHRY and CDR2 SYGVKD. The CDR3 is CAISAPGNTIYF. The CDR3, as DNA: TGTGCCATCAGTGCTCCTGGAAACACCATATATTTT.

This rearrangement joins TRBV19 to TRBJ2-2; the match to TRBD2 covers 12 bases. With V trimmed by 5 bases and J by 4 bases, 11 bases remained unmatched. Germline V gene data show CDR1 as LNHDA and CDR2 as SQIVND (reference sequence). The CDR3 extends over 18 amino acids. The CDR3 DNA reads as TGTGCCAGTAGTCCTCTAGCGGGGGGGCCAAATCCCACCGGGGAGCTGTTTTTT. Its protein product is CASSPLAGGPNPTGELFF.

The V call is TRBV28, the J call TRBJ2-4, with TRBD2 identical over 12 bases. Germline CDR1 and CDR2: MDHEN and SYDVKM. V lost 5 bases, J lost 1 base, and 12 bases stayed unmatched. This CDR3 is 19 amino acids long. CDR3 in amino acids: CASSPSSGGAVMAKNIQYF. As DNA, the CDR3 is TGTGCCAGCAGTCCCTCTAGCGGGGGGGCGGTAATGGCCAAAAACATTCAGTACTTC.

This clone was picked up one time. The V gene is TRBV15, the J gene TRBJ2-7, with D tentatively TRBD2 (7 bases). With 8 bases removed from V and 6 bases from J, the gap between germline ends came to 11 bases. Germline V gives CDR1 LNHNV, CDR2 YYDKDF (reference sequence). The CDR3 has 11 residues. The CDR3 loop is CATGGGGEQYF. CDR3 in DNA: TGTGCCACCGGGGGGGGCGGCGAGCAGTACTTC.

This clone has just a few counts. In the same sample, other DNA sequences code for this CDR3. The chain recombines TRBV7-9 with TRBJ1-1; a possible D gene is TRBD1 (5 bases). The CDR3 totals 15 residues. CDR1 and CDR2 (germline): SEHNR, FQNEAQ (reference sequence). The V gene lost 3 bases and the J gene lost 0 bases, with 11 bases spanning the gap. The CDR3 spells CASSLVGGMNTEAFF. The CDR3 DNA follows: TGTGCCAGCAGCTTGGTGGGGGGGATGAACACTGAAGCTTTCTTT.

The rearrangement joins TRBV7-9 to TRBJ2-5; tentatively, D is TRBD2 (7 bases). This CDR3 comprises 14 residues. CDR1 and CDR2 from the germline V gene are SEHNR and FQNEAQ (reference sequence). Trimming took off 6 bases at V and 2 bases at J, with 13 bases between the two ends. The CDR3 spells CASRIGGVQETQYF. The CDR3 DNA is TGTGCCAGCAGAATAGGGGGGGTGCAAGAGACCCAGTACTTC.

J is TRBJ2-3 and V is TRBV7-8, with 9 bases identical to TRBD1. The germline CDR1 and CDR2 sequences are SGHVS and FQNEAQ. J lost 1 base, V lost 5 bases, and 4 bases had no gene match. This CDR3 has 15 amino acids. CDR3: CASSARTGGTDTQYF. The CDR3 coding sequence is TGTGCCAGCAGCGCCCGGACAGGGGGCACAGATACGCAGTATTTT. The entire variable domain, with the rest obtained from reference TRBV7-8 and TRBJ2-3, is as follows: GAGVSQSPRYKVAKRGQDVALRCDPISGHVSLFWYQQALGQGPEFLTYFQNEAQLDKSGLPSDRFFAERPEGSVSTLKIQRTQQEDSAVYLCASSARTGGTDTQYFGPGTRLTVL.

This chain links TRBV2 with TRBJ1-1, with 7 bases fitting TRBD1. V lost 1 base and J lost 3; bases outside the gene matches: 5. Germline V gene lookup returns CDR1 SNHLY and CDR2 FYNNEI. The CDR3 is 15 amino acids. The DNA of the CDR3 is TGTGCCAGCAGTGAAGGGACAGGAATGTACACTGAAGCTTTCTTT. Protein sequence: CASSEGTGMYTEAFF.

The CDR3 DNA is TGCGCCAGCAGCTTGGCCGGGACTAGCATCAATGAGCAGTTCTTC. Encoded protein: CASSLAGTSINEQFF. This sequence joins TRBV5-1 and TRBJ2-1, with 9 bases matching TRBD2. The germline CDR1 and CDR2 sequences are SGHRS and YFSETQ. The CDR3 has 15 amino acids. The junction had 4 bases not matched to a gene; V was cut back by 0 bases and J by 6 bases.

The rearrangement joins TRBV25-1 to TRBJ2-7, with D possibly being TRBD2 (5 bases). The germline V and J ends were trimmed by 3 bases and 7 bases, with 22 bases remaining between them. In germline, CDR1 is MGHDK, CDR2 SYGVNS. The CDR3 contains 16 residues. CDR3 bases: TGTGCCAGCAGTGAGGCCGTGAGGGAGAAGTCAAGGGAGCAGTACTTC. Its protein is CASSEAVREKSREQYF.

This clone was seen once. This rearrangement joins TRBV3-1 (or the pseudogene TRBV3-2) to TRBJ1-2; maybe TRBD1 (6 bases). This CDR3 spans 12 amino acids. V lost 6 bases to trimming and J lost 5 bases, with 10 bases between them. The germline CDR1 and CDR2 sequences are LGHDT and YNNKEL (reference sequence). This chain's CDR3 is CASRQGEYGYTF. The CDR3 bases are TGTGCCAGCAGACAGGGAGAGTATGGCTACACCTTC.

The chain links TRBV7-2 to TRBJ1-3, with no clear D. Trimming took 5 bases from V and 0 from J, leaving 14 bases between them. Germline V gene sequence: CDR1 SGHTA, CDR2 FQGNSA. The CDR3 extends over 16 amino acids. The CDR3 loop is CASSAMGLSSGNTIYF. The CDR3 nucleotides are TGTGCCAGCAGCGCGATGGGCCTTTCCTCTGGAAACACCATATATTTT.

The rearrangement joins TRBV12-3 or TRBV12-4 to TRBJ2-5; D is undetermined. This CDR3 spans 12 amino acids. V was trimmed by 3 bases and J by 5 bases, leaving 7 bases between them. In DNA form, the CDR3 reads TGTGCCAGCAGTTTCTCCGGGGAGACCCAGTACTTC. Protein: CASSFSGETQYF.

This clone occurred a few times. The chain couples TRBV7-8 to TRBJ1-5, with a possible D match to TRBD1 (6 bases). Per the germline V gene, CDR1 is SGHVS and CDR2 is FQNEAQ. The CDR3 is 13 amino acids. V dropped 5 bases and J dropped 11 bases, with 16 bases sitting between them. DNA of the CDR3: TGTGCCAGCAGCCCGGGACATGGCCGGGCCCAGCATTTT. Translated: CASSPGHGRAQHF.

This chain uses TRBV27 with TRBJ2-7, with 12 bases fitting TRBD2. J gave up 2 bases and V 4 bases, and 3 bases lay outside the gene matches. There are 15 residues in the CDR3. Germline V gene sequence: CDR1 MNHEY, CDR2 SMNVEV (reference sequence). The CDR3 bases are TGTGCCAGCAGTTCGCTAGCGGGGGGGCCCTACGAGCAGTACTTC. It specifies CASSSLAGGPYEQYF.

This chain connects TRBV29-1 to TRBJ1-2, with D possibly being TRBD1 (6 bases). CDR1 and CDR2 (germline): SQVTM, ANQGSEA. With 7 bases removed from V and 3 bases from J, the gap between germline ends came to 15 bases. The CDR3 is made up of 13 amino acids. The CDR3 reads CSAVTGTYYGYTF. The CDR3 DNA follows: TGCAGCGCTGTAACCGGGACATACTATGGCTACACCTTC.

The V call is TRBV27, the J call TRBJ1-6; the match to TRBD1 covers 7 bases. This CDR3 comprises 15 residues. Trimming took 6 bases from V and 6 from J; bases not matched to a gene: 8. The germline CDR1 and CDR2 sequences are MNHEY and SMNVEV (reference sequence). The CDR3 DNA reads TGTGCCAGCAGCAAGGGGGACAGACTTAATTCACCCCTCCACTTT. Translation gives CASSKGDRLNSPLHF.

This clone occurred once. The CDR3 here is CSVEGRGAIQPQHF. Here the CDR3 DNA reads TGCAGCGTTGAAGGCAGGGGTGCTATTCAGCCCCAGCATTTT. This sequence joins TRBV29-1 and TRBJ1-5; D may be TRBD1 (6 bases). CDR3 size: 14 residues. The V end was cut by 1 base, the J end by 6 bases, with 13 bases between. Per germline, CDR1 SQVTM and CDR2 ANQGSEA.